These T cell receptor beta chains were read from a single sample in a study of radiation and T cells in renal cell carcinoma. Generated by immunoSEQ multiplex PCR, the TCRdb table keeps only in-frame clones and is missing some. The repertoire holds 100,000 or so clones, with about 88% as singletons. Here the sequenced sample was blood, taken from a patient whose treatment included radiotherapy and nephrectomy. These receptors originate from a man aged 45-60 years with renal cell carcinoma. CDR3s include the opening cysteine and the closing phenylalanine or tryptophan. D genes are given only for firm matches. Clone size is not always given. Where it is, it says once, few, many or a class for expanded clones.

j_call,v_call,d_call,clone_size,cdr3_aa,cdr3_nt
TRBJ1-2,TRBV5-4,.,.,CASSLYYLSGHTF,TGTGCCAGCAGCCTATACTACTTGTCCGGCCACACCTTC
TRBJ2-1,TRBV5-1,TRBD2,.,CASSAGLAGLEQFF,TGCGCCAGCAGCGCGGGACTAGCGGGACTTGAGCAGTTCTTC
TRBJ2-7,TRBV6-1,TRBD1,.,CASSEVQGNHEQYF,TGTGCCAGCAGTGAGGTACAGGGGAATCACGAGCAGTACTTC
TRBJ1-2,TRBV7-2,.,.,CASSLLYSGLDGYTF,TGTGCCAGCAGCTTACTATACTCAGGGCTGGATGGCTACACCTTC
TRBJ1-1,TRBV7-6,.,few,CASSLDFSYTEAFF,TGTGCCAGCAGCTTAGATTTTAGTTACACTGAAGCTTTCTTT
TRBJ1-1,TRBV9,.,.,CASSPHVGRLTEAFF,TGTGCCAGCAGCCCCCATGTAGGGCGCCTGACTGAAGCTTTCTTT
TRBJ1-1,TRBV19,.,.,CASSMGGLLDTEAFF,TGTGCCAGTAGTATGGGGGGCTTGTTGGACACTGAAGCTTTCTTT
TRBJ2-7,TRBV2,.,few,CASSITGHEQYF,TGTGCCAGCAGTATAACAGGGCACGAGCAGTACTTC
TRBJ2-5,TRBV7-8,TRBD2,.,CASSLVAGGETQYF,TGTGCCAGCAGCTTAGTGGCGGGAGGGGAGACCCAGTACTTC
TRBJ1-5,TRBV19,.,few,CASSIARGGGSHF,TGTGCCAGTAGTATAGCTCGAGGGGGGGGCTCGCATTTT
TRBJ1-5,TRBV2,TRBD1,.,CASSLGTVDQPQHF,TGTGCCAGCAGCCTCGGGACAGTAGATCAGCCCCAGCATTTT
TRBJ2-6,TRBV2,.,.,CASSELGDSGANVLTF,TGTGCCAGCAGTGAACTGGGGGACTCTGGGGCCAACGTCCTGACTTTC
TRBJ1-5,TRBV9,TRBD1,.,CASSVGQGGRNQPQHF,TGTGCCAGCAGCGTAGGACAGGGGGGGAGAAATCAGCCCCAGCATTTT
TRBJ2-2,TRBV2,TRBD2,.,CASRRGGFETGELFF,TGTGCCAGCCGACGGGGGGGTTTTGAGACCGGGGAGCTGTTTTTT
TRBJ1-5,TRBV19,.,few,CASSTHGGGNQPQHF,TGTGCCAGTAGTACCCATGGCGGGGGCAATCAGCCCCAGCATTTT
TRBJ2-5,TRBV6-1,.,.,CASSVHGTQYF,TGTGCCAGCAGTGTTCACGGGACTCAGTACTTC
TRBJ2-2,TRBV5-1,TRBD1,once,CASSPPGQGNTGELFF,TGCGCCAGCAGCCCCCCCGGACAGGGAAACACCGGGGAGCTGTTTTTT
TRBJ1-1,TRBV28,.,.,CASSGMRYTEAFF,TGTGCCAGCAGTGGAATGAGGTACACTGAAGCTTTCTTT
TRBJ1-2,TRBV30,.,few,CAWSVRAGLYGYTF,TGTGCCTGGAGTGTACGGGCAGGCCTGTATGGCTACACCTTC
TRBJ2-2,TRBV6-1,.,.,CASSEVAMGNTGELFF,TGTGCCAGCAGTGAAGTGGCGATGGGGAACACCGGGGAGCTGTTTTTT
TRBJ2-7,TRBV6-5,.,.,CASSTGGQLPYEQYF,TGTGCCAGCAGTACGGGGGGACAGTTACCTTACGAGCAGTACTTC
TRBJ2-3,TRBV7-9,.,once,CASSPPGLEVRVQYF,TGTGCCAGCAGCCCACCGGGACTGGAAGTGCGGGTGCAGTATTTT
TRBJ2-6,TRBV30,.,.,CAWSAVWGGANVLTF,TGTGCCTGGAGTGCAGTTTGGGGTGGGGCCAACGTCCTGACTTTC
TRBJ1-5,TRBV7-3,TRBD1,.,CASSTGTENSNQPQHF,TGTGCCAGCAGCACCGGGACAGAGAATAGCAATCAGCCCCAGCATTTT
TRBJ1-6,TRBV12-5,.,.,CASGLGSGYGDSPLHF,TGTGCTAGTGGTTTGGGATCAGGGTACGGGGATTCACCCCTCCACTTT
TRBJ2-7,TRBV6-1,TRBD2,.,CASSSLAGGSYEQYF,TGTGCCAGCAGCTCACTAGCGGGAGGGTCCTACGAGCAGTACTTC
TRBJ1-2,TRBV28,TRBD1,.,CASTPGQGLEGYTF,TGTGCCAGCACCCCGGGACAGGGGCTGGAAGGCTACACCTTC
TRBJ2-2,TRBV27,.,.,CASSAPVGGLNTGELFF,TGTGCCAGCAGTGCACCGGTGGGAGGACTGAACACCGGGGAGCTGTTTTTT
TRBJ1-1,TRBV4-1,TRBD1,few,CASSQAGTGRAFF,TGCGCCAGCAGCCAAGCTGGGACAGGGAGAGCTTTCTTT
TRBJ2-7,TRBV19,.,.,CASSIGIGAYEQYF,TGTGCCAGTAGTATAGGGATTGGGGCCTACGAGCAGTACTTC
TRBJ1-2,TRBV6-1,.,.,CASQEGPGVIYGYTF,TGTGCCAGCCAAGAAGGACCGGGGGTTATCTATGGCTACACCTTC
TRBJ1-1,TRBV6-4,TRBD1,.,CASSDTLGQRGTEAFF,TGTGCCAGCAGTGACACCCTGGGACAGAGAGGAACTGAAGCTTTCTTT
TRBJ1-5,TRBV18,.,.,CASSPSGLDQPQHF,TGTGCCAGCTCACCGTCAGGGCTCGATCAGCCCCAGCATTTT
TRBJ2-7,TRBV7-6,TRBD2,once,CASSLASGGDEQYF,TGTGCCAGCAGCTTAGCAAGCGGGGGGGACGAGCAGTACTTC
TRBJ1-1,TRBV18,TRBD1,.,CASSQPGQGNTEAFF,TGTGCCAGCTCACAACCGGGACAGGGGAACACTGAAGCTTTCTTT
TRBJ2-1,TRBV7-2,.,.,CASSLVSGAYNEQFF,TGTGCCAGCAGCTTAGTTAGCGGTGCCTACAATGAGCAGTTCTTC
TRBJ1-1,TRBV30,.,.,CAWSGQDDAEAFF,TGTGCCTGGAGCGGGCAGGATGACGCTGAAGCTTTCTTT
TRBJ2-5,TRBV13,.,.,CASSLVGEAGGETQYF,TGTGCCAGCAGCTTAGTAGGGGAGGCAGGGGGAGAGACCCAGTACTTC
TRBJ2-1,TRBV28,.,.,CASTPSPGPNEQFF,TGTGCCAGCACCCCCTCCCCCGGGCCCAATGAGCAGTTCTTC
TRBJ1-5,TRBV27,TRBD1,.,CASSWTGADQPQHF,TGTGCCAGCAGTTGGACAGGGGCGGATCAGCCCCAGCATTTT
TRBJ2-7,TRBV29-1,.,.,CSGAGGDSYEQYF,TGCAGCGGGGCGGGCGGGGACTCCTACGAGCAGTACTTC
TRBJ1-1,TRBV5-1,.,.,CASSTGLLSEAFF,TGCGCCAGCAGCACGGGGCTACTTTCTGAAGCTTTCTTT
TRBJ2-1,TRBV5-1,TRBD1,.,CASSETPPGQNYNEQFF,TGCGCCAGCAGCGAAACCCCTCCGGGACAGAACTACAATGAGCAGTTCTTC
TRBJ1-5,TRBV7-3,.,.,CASSLGRDQPQHF,TGTGCCAGCAGCCTCGGAAGAGATCAGCCCCAGCATTTT
TRBJ1-2,TRBV6-4,.,.,CASSVGRGNGGYTF,TGTGCCAGCAGTGTGGGCAGGGGAAATGGTGGCTACACCTTC
TRBJ1-5,TRBV19,.,.,CASSMVMNIWEPQHF,TGTGCCAGTAGTATGGTGATGAACATATGGGAGCCCCAGCATTTT
TRBJ1-6,TRBV2,.,.,CASTPAGPEQSPLHF,TGTGCCAGCACTCCCGCCGGGCCAGAGCAATCACCCCTCCACTTT
TRBJ1-4,TRBV18,.,.,CASSPTLSSGVGEKLFF,TGTGCCAGCTCACCAACTTTGTCGTCGGGGGTCGGTGAAAAACTGTTTTTT
TRBJ2-1,TRBV5-1,TRBD1,.,CASSPSHSGTGGNEQFF,TGCGCCAGCAGCCCCTCTCATAGCGGGACAGGGGGCAATGAGCAGTTCTTC
TRBJ2-1,TRBV6-6,.,few,CASSLSETAHNEQFF,TGTGCCAGCAGCCTGTCCGAGACAGCACACAATGAGCAGTTCTTC